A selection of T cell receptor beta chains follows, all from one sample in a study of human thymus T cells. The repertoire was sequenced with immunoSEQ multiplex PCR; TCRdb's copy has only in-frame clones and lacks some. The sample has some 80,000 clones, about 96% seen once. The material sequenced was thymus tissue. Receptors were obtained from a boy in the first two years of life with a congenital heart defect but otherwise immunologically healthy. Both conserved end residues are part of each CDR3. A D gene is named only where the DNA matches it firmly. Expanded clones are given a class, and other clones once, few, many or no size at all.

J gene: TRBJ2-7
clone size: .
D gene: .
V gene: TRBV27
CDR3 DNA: TGTGCCAGCAGTTTCTCCTTTGGATACGAGCAGTACTTC
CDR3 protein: CASSFSFGYEQYF

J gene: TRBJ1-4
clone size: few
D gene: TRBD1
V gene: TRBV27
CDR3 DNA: TGTGCCAGCAGGGCCACAGGGGGCAAAAATGAAAAACTGTTTTTT
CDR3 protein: CASRATGGKNEKLFF

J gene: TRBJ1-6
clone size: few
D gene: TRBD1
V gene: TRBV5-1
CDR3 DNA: TGCGCCAGCAGCTTGGGACAGGGGTCTTCACCCCTCCACTTT
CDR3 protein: CASSLGQGSSPLHF

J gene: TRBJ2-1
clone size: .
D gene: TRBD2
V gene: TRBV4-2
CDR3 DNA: TGTGCCAGCAGCCCGACGACACTCTGGACTAGCGGGAGGGACGTCAATGAGCAGTTCTTC
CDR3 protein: CASSPTTLWTSGRDVNEQFF

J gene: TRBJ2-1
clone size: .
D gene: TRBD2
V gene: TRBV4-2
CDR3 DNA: TGTGCCAGCAGCCTTTGGACTAGCGGGAGAAAATCCTACAATGAGCAGTTCTTC
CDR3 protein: CASSLWTSGRKSYNEQFF

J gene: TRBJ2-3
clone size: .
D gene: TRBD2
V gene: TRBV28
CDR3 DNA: TGTGCCAGCAGTTTGAAAGGGCGGGAGGTGTGCACAGATACGCAGTATTTT
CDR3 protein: CASSLKGREVCTDTQYF

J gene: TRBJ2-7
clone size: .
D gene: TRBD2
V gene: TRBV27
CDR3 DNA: TGTGCCAGCGGATTAGGACTAGCGGGAGTCTACGAGCAGTACTTC
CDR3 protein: CASGLGLAGVYEQYF

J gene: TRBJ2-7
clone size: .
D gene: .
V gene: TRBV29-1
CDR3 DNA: TGCAGCGTTGCGGGGTCCCCTCCTTCCTACGAGCAGTACTTC
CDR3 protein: CSVAGSPPSYEQYF

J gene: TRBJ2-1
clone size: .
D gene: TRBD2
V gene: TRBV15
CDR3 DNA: TGTGCCACCAGCAGGGGACTAGCGGTAACTAACTGCGACTACAATGAGCAGTTCTTC
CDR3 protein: CATSRGLAVTNCDYNEQFF

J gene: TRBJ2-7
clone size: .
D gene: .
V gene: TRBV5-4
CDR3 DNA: TGTGCCAGCAGAGATTGGACAGCCAACGAGCAGTACTTC
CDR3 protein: CASRDWTANEQYF

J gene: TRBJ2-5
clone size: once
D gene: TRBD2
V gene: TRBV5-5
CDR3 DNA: TGTGCCAGCAGACGGACTAGCGGGATCCAAGAGACCCAGTACTTC
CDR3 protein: CASRRTSGIQETQYF

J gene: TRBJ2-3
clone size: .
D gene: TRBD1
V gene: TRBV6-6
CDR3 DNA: TGTGCCAGCTTCCTAAAGGGGGCTTGCACAGATACGCAGTATTTT
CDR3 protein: CASFLKGACTDTQYF

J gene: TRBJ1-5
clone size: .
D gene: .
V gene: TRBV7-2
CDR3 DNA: TGTGCCAGCAGCTTATGGGGGGAAGAGCCCCAGCATTTT
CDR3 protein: CASSLWGEEPQHF

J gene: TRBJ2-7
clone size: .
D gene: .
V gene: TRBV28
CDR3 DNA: TGTGCCAGCAGTACGGGGGCCAGGGTCTACGAGCAGTACTTC
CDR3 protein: CASSTGARVYEQYF

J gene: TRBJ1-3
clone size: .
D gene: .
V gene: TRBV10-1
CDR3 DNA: TGCGCCAGCAGTGGTACTGGAAACACCATATATTTT
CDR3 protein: CASSGTGNTIYF

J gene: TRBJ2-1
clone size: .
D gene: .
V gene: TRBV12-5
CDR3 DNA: TGTGCTAGTGGGTCCAAGGACAATGAGCAGTTCTTC
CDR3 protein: CASGSKDNEQFF

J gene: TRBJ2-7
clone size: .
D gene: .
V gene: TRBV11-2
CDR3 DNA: TGTGCCAGCAGCTCACACAGCCAATCACCCTACGAGCAGTACTTC
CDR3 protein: CASSSHSQSPYEQYF

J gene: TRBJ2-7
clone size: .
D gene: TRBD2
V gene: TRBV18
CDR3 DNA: TGTGCCAGCTCACGTCTAGCGGTTCTCTCCTACGAGCAGTACTTC
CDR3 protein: CASSRLAVLSYEQYF

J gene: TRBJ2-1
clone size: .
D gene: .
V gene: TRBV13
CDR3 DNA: TGTGCCAGCAGCTTAGTGAGCGGGTCCTACAATGAGCAGTTCTTC
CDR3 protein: CASSLVSGSYNEQFF

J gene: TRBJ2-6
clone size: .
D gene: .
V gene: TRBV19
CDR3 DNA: TGTGCCAGTAGTACCGGGGTGGCTGGGGCCAACGTCCTGACTTTC
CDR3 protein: CASSTGVAGANVLTF

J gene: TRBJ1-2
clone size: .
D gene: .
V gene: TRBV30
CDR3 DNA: TGTGCCTGGAGTGTAAATCAAGGAAATTGTGGCTACACCTTC
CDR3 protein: CAWSVNQGNCGYTF

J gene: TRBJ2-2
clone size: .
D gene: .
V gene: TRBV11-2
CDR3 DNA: TGTGCCAGCAGCTTAGGACTGCTATTAGACGAGCTGTTTTTT
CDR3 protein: CASSLGLLLDELFF

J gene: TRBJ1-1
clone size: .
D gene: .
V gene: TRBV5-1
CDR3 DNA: TGCGCCAGCCAGAACAGGGAACCGGGACAAGGCACTGAAGCTTTCTTT
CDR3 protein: CASQNREPGQGTEAFF

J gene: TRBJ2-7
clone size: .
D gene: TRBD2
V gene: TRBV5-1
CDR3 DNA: TGCGCCAGCAGCTTGAAGGGACTAGCGGGAAGCGAGCAGTACTTC
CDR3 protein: CASSLKGLAGSEQYF

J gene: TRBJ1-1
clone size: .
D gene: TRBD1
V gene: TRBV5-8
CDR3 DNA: TGTGCCAGCAGCTTGGACAGGGGGAACACTGAAGCTTTCTTT
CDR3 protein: CASSLDRGNTEAFF

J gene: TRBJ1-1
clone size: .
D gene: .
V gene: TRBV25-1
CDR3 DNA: TGTGCCAGCAGTGCCCAATATGGGGGGTGTGAAGCTTTCTTT
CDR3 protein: CASSAQYGGCEAFF

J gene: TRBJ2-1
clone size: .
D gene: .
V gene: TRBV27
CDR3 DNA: TGTGCCAGCAGTTCAAATAAGTCCGCTGGGTACAATGAGCAGTTCTTC
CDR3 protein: CASSSNKSAGYNEQFF

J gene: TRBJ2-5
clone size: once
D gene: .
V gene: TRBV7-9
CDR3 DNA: TGTGCCAGCAGCTTAACCCCTGGGGAAAAGACCCAGTACTTC
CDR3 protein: CASSLTPGEKTQYF

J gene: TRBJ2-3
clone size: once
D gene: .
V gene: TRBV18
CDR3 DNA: TGTGCCAGCTCACCAAAGAGGGACACAGATACGCAGTATTTT
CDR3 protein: CASSPKRDTDTQYF

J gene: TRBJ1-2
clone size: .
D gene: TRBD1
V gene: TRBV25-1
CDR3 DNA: TGTGCCAGCCATAAACCGACAGGGGGCTACACCTTC
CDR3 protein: CASHKPTGGYTF

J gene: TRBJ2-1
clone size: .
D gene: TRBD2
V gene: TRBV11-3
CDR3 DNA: TGTGCCAGCAGCGGAAGCGGGAGAGGCAATGAGCAGTTCTTC
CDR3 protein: CASSGSGRGNEQFF

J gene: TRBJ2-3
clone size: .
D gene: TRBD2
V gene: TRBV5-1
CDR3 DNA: TGCGCCAGCAGCTTGTGGGCTAGCGGGGGCCATAGCACAGATACGCAGTATTTT
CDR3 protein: CASSLWASGGHSTDTQYF

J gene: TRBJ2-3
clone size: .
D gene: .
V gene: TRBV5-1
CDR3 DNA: TGCGCCAGCAGTTATCGCCGACCAGATACGCAGTATTTT
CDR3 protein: CASSYRRPDTQYF

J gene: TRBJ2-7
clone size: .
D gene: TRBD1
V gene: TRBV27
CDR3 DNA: TGTGCCAGCAGTTTAACGCGACAGGGCGACGAGCAGTACTTC
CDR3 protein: CASSLTRQGDEQYF

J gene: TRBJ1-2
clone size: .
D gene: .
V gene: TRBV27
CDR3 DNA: TGTGCCAGCAGTTTATCTCAGGGGCGGGCAGGGGGCTACACCTTC
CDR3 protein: CASSLSQGRAGGYTF

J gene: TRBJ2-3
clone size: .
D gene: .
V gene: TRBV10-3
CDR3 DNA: TGTGCCATCAGCGCCGCCGGCCGATATACGCAGTATTTT
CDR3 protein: CAISAAGRYTQYF

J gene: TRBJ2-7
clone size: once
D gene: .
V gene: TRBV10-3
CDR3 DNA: TGTGCCATCAGCCCGACTACAGCTAAAGGATACGAGCAGTACTTC
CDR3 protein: CAISPTTAKGYEQYF

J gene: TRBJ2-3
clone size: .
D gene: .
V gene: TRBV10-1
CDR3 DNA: TGCGCCAGCAGTACTAGCACAGATACGCAGTATTTT
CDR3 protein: CASSTSTDTQYF

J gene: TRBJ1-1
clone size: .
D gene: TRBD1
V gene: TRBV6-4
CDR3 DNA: TGTGCCAGCAGCCCCGCGACAGGGGGTTTCGGGAACACTGAAGCTTTCTTT
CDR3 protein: CASSPATGGFGNTEAFF

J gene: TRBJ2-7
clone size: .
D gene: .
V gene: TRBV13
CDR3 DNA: TGTGCCAGCAGCTTAAAGGCAGCCTACGAGCAGTACTTC
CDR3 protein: CASSLKAAYEQYF

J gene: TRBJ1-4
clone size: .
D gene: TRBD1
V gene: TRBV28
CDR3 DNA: TGTGCCAGCAGACGAACAGGGGGAGGCGAGGAAAAACTGTTTTTT
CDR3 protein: CASRRTGGGEEKLFF

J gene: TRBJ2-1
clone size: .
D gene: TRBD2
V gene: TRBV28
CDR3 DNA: TGTGCCAGCAGTCCAACCCGGACTAGCGGGAGATACAATGAGCAGTTCTTC
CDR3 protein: CASSPTRTSGRYNEQFF

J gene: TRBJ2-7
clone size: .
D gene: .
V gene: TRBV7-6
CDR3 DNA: TGTGCCAGCAGCTTAGTTCCGGGGGAGGGGGTATACGAGCAGTACTTC
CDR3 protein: CASSLVPGEGVYEQYF

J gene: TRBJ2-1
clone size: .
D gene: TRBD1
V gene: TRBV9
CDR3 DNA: TGTGCCAGCCCAGTCAGGACAGGGGGGAATGAGCAGTTCTTC
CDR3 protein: CASPVRTGGNEQFF

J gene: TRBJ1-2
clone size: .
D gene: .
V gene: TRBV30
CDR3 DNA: TGTGCCTGGAGTTGGCAGGGGACGGTCTTTCCTAACTATGGCTACACCTTC
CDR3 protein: CAWSWQGTVFPNYGYTF

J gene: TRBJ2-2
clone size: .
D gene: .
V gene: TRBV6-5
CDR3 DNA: TGTGCCAGCAGTTACTTTACAGGCGGGGAGCTGTTTTTT
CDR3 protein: CASSYFTGGELFF

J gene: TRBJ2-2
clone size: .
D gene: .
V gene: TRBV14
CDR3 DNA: TGTGCCAGCAGCCAAGATTGGCGCACTGCAGCCGGGGAGCTGTTTTTT
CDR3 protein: CASSQDWRTAAGELFF

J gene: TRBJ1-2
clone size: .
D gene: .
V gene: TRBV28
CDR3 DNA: TGTGCCAGCAGTCCCCGCGAGGACAGTCACTATGGCTACACCTTC
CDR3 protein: CASSPREDSHYGYTF

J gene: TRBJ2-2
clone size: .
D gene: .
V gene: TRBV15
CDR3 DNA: TGTGCCACCAGCATCGGACGAGGGACCTCCGGGGAGCTGTTTTTT
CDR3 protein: CATSIGRGTSGELFF

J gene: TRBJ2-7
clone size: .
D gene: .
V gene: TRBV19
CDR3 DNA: TGTGCCAGTAGTATTCGTGGGGCCGAGCAGTACTTC
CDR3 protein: CASSIRGAEQYF

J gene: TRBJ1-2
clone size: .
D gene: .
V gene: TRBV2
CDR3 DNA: TGTGCCAGCAGGGCAACAGGAGGGGCTGGCTACACCTTC
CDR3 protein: CASRATGGAGYTF

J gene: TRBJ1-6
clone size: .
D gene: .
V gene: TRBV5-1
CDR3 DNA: TGCGCCAGCAGCCCGGGACGGATTAATAATTCACCCCTCCACTTT
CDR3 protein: CASSPGRINNSPLHF